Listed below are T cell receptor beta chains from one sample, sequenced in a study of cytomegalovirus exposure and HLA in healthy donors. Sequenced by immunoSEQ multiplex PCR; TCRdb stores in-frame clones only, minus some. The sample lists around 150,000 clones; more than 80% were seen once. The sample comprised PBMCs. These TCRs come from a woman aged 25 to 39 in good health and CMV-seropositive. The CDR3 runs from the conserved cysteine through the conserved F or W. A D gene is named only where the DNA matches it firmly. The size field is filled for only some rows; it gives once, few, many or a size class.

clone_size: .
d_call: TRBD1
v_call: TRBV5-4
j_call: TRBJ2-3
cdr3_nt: TGTGCCAGCAGCCTGGGGACAGATGATACGCAGTATTTT
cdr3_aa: CASSLGTDDTQYF

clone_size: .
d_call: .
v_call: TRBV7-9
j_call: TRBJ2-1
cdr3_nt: TGTGCCAGCAGCCCCCGAACAGGGTTCTCCTACAATGAGCAGTTCTTC
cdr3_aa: CASSPRTGFSYNEQFF

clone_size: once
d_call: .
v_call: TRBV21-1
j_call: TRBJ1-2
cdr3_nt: TGTGCCAGCATAGGCAGGGCCTATGGCTACACCTTC
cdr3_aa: CASIGRAYGYTF

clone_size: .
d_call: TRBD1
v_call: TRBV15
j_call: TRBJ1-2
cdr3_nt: TGTGCCACCAGCAGAGATCTGCTAGGGACAGGCGGCTACACCTTC
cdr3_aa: CATSRDLLGTGGYTF

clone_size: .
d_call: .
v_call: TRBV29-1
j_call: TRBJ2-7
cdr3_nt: TGCAGCGTTGAAACAGGGAAGTACGAGCAGTACTTC
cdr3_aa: CSVETGKYEQYF

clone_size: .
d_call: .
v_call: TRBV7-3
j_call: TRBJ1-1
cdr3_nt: TGTGCCAGCAGCCCCCTCGGGGCTTTCTTT
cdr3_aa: CASSPLGAFF

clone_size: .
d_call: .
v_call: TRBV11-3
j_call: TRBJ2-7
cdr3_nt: TGTGCCAGCAGCTTAGGAGGGTTTCCCGAGCAGTACTTC
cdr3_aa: CASSLGGFPEQYF

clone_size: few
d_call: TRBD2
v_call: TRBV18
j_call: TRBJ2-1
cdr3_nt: TGTGCCAGCTCCCCTGGAGGGACTATGTACTACAATGAGCAGTTCTTC
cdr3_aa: CASSPGGTMYYNEQFF

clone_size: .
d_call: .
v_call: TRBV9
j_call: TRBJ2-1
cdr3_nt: TGTGCCAGCAGCGTAGAGCAGGGAAGCTCCTACAATGAGCAGTTCTTC
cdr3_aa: CASSVEQGSSYNEQFF

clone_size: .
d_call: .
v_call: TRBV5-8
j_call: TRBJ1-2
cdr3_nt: TGTGCCAGCAGCCGAGGTCCTAACTATGGCTACACCTTC
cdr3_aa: CASSRGPNYGYTF

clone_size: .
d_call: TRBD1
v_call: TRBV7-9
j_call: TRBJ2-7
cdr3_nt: TGTGCCAGCAGCTTAGAAGGAAAGACAGGGAATCGAGAGCAGTACTTC
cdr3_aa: CASSLEGKTGNREQYF

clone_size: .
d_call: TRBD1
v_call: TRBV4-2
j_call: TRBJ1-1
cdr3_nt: TGTGCCAGCAGCCGAGACAGGGCCACTGAAGCTTTCTTT
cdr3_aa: CASSRDRATEAFF

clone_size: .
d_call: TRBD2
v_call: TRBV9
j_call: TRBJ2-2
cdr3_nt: TGTGCCAGCAGCGTAGGCCGGACTAGCGGGGAAAAAGGGGAGCTGTTTTTT
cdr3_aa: CASSVGRTSGEKGELFF

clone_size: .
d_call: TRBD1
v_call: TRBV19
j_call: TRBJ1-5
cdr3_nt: TGTGCCAGTAGTCCGACAGGGGGCGGTCAGCCCCAGCATTTT
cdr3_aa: CASSPTGGGQPQHF

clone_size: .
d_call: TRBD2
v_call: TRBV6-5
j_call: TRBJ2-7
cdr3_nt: TGTGCCAGCAGGCTAGCGGGGGGCAGCTCCTACGAGCAGTACTTC
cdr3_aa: CASRLAGGSSYEQYF

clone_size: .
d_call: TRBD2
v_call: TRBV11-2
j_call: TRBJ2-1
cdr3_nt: TGTGCCAGCAGCTTAGTGGGACTAGCGGTATACAATAAGCAGTTCTTC
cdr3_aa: CASSLVGLAVYNKQFF

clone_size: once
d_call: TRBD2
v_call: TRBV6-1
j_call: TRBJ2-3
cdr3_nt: TGTGCCAGCAAACCAGCGGGGGGGCTGGGAGATACGCAGTATTTT
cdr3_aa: CASKPAGGLGDTQYF

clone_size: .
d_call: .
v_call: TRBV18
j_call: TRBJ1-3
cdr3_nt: TGTGCCAGCTCCCAAAGCCCGGGCAGGGAAAGTACTGGAAACACCATATATTTT
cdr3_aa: CASSQSPGRESTGNTIYF

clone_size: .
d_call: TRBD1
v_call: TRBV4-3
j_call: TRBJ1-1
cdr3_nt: TGCGCCAGCAGCCAAGAAAGCCCAGGGGGCCAGGTCACTGAAGCTTTCTTT
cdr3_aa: CASSQESPGGQVTEAFF

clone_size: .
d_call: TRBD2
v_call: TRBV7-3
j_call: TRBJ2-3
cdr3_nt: TGTGCCAGCAGCTTTAATCTAGCGGGGGGAACGCAGTATTTT
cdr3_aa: CASSFNLAGGTQYF

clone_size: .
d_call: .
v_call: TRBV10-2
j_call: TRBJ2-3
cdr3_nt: TGCGCCAGCAGTGATAGACAGAGCACAGATACGCAGTATTTT
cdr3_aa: CASSDRQSTDTQYF

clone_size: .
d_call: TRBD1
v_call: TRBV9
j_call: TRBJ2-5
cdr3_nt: TGTGCCAGCAGCGTAGAGGTGACAGGGGAGACCCAGTACTTC
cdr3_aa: CASSVEVTGETQYF

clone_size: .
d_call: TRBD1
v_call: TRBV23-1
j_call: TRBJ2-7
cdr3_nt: TGCGCCAGCAGTAAAACCGGGACAGGGGATTCCTACGAGCAGTACTTC
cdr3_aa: CASSKTGTGDSYEQYF

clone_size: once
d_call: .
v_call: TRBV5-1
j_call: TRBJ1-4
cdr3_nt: TGCGCCAGCAGTGTAGGACAGAGTAGTGCAACTAATGAAAAACTGTTTTTT
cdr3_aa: CASSVGQSSATNEKLFF

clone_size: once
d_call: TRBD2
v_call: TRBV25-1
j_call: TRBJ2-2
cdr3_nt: TGTGCCAGCAGTGGTAGGACTAGCGGTGCGAACACCGGGGAGCTGTTTTTT
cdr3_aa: CASSGRTSGANTGELFF

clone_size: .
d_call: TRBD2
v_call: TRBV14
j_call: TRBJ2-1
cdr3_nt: TGTGCCAGCAGCCACATGGGACTAGCGGGGCGGAAATCCAATGAGCAGTTCTTC
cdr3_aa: CASSHMGLAGRKSNEQFF

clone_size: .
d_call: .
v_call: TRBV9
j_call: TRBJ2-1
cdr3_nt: TGTGCCAGCAGCGTAGGGAGCGGAGACAATGAGCAGTTCTTC
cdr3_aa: CASSVGSGDNEQFF

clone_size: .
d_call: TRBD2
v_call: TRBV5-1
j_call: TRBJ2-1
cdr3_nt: TGCGCCAGCAGCCGGACTAGCGGGGGGATGGTTGAGCAGTTCTTC
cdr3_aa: CASSRTSGGMVEQFF

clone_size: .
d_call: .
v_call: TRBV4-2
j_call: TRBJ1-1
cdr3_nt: TGTGCCAGCAGCCAAGTCATAGTGCGGGAGACGGAGAACACTGAAGCTTTCTTT
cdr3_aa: CASSQVIVRETENTEAFF

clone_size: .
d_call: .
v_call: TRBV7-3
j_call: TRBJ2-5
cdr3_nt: TGTGCCAGCAGCTTAATTGGGGGCTCTCCAGAGACCCAGTACTTC
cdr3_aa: CASSLIGGSPETQYF

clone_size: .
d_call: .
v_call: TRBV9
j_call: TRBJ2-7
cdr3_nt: TGTGCCAGCAGCCCCGACAGGAGCTCCTACGAGCAGTACTTC
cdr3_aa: CASSPDRSSYEQYF

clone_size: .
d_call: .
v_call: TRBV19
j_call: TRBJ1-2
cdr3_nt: TGTGCCACTCAGGGACTTCCTCAGCGGGGCTACACCTTC
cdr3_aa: CATQGLPQRGYTF

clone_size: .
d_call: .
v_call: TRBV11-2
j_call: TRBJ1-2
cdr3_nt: TGTGCCAGCAGCTTAACGGGTCAGGGGTACACGGGGAGTGGCTACACCTTC
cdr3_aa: CASSLTGQGYTGSGYTF

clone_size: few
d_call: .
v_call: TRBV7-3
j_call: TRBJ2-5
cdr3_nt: TGTGCCAGCAGCGTCGGACGGGGGGAGACCCAGTACTTC
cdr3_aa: CASSVGRGETQYF

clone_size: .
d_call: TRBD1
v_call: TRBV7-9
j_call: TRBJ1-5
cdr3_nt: TGTGCCAGCAGCCTCGGACAGGGCAATCAGCCCCAGCATTTT
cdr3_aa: CASSLGQGNQPQHF

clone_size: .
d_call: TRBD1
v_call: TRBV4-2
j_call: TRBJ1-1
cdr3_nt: TGTGCCAGCAGCCGGGACAGTGAGAACACTGAAGCTTTCTTT
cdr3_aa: CASSRDSENTEAFF

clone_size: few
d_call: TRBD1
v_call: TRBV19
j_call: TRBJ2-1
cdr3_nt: TGTGCCAGTAGTATAGAAGGGGGACAGGCGCAGTTCTTC
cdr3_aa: CASSIEGGQAQFF

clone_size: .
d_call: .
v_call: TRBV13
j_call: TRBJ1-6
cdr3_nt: TGTGCCAGCAGCGTATCCTACAGGGTGAGGAATTCACCCCTCCACTTT
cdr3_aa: CASSVSYRVRNSPLHF

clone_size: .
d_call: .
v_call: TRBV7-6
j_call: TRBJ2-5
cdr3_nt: TGTGCCAGCAGCCCTTTGGCTCGCCACCAAGAGACCCAGTACTTC
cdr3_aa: CASSPLARHQETQYF

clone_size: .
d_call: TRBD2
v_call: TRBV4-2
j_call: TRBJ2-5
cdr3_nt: TGTGCCAGCAGCCAAGAAACTAGCGGCCAAGAGACCCAGTACTTC
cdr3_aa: CASSQETSGQETQYF

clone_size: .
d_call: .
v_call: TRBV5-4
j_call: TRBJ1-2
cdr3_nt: TGTGCCAGCAGCTTCCCAAAGGTACCAGGGGAAGGCTACACCTTC
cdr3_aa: CASSFPKVPGEGYTF

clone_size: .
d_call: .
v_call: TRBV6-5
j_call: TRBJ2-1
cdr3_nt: TGTGCCAGCAGTTATTGGCTCTACAATGAGCAGTTCTTC
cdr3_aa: CASSYWLYNEQFF

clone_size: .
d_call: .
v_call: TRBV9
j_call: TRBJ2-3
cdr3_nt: TGTGCCAGCAGCCCTCCCCAAGGGGCAATAGATACGCAGTATTTT
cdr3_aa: CASSPPQGAIDTQYF

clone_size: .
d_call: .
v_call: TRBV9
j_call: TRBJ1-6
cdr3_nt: TGTGCCAGCAGCCCTCGGGGGAACTCCTATAATTCACCCCTCCACTTT
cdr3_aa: CASSPRGNSYNSPLHF

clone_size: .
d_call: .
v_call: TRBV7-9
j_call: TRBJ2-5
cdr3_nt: TGTGCCAGCAGCACCACGTACGGGGAAGAGACCCAGTACTTC
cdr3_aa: CASSTTYGEETQYF

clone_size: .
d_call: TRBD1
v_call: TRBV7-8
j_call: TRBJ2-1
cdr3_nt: TGTGCCAGCAGCTTAGGGGACAGTCGCTACAATGAGCAGTTCTTC
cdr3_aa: CASSLGDSRYNEQFF

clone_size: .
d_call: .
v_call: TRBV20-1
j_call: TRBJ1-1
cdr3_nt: TGCAGTGCTCAGAGGTACGCTGAAGCTTTCTTT
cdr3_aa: CSAQRYAEAFF

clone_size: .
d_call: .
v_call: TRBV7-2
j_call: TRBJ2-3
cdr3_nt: TGTGCCAGCAGCTTAGAGGTTAGCGAGGCAGATACGCAGTATTTT
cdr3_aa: CASSLEVSEADTQYF

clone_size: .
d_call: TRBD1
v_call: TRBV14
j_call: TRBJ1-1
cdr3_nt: TGTGCCAGCAGCCAAGATCGCTGGCAGGGGGCCACTGAAGCTTTCTTT
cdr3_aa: CASSQDRWQGATEAFF

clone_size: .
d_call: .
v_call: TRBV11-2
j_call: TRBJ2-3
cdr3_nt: TGTGCCAGCAGCTTAGGGCGGGCCACAGATACGCAGTATTTT
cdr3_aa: CASSLGRATDTQYF

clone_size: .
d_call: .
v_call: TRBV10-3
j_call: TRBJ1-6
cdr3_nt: TGTGCCATCAGTGAGTCACAGGCAACCTATAATTCACCCCTCCACTTT
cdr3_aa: CAISESQATYNSPLHF

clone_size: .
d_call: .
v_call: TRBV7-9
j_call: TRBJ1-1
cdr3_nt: TGTGCCAGTAACGACAGGTTCACTGAAGCTTTCTTT
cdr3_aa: CASNDRFTEAFF

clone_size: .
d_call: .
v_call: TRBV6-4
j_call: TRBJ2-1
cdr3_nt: TGTGCCTCCCCGCAGGGTTACAATGAGCAGTTCTTC
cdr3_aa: CASPQGYNEQFF

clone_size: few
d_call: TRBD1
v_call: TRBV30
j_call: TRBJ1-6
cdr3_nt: TGTGCCTGGAGTAGGGGGACAGGGGCCCCTTATAATTCACCCCTCCACTTT
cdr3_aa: CAWSRGTGAPYNSPLHF

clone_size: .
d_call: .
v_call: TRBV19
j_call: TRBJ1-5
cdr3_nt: TGTGCCAGTAGTATAGGGGGACTCCCGAGCAATCAGCCCCAGCATTTT
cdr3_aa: CASSIGGLPSNQPQHF